Shown below are 26 T cell receptor beta chains from a single sample sequenced in a study of T cells expressing NK-cell markers. For each CDR3 protein, TCRdb gives one entry from its re-call of the 5' RACE reads, without DNA. Its table lists around 260,000 distinct CDR3 sequences. The sample consisted of blood T cells: a sorted CD56 or NKG2C T cell subset, CD4+ or CD8+ T cells, or bulk PBMC T cells (not recorded which). These receptors all stem from a woman aged 18 to 75 in good health.

The rearrangement joins TRBV7-3 to TRBJ2-1; absent DNA, TCRdb's TRBD1 call cannot be checked. CDR3 length: 14 residues. Per germline, CDR1 SGHTA and CDR2 FQGTGA. The CDR3 spells CASSSHPLDREQFF.

The chain has TRBV20-1 and TRBJ2-7; checking the TCRdb D call of TRBD2 is not possible without DNA. CDR1 is DFQATT, CDR2 SNEGSKA, per germline (reference sequence). This CDR3 has 15 residues. CDR3: CSARARTSLPYEQYF.

The chain joins TRBV29-1 to TRBJ2-7; TCRdb's D call, TRBD1, is unchecked because there is no DNA. The CDR3 is 12 residues long. Germline V gives CDR1 SQVTM, CDR2 ANQGSEA. The CDR3 sequence is CSVGAVHYEQYF.

The chain is built from TRBV12-3 or TRBV12-4 and TRBJ1-1. The CDR3 contains 14 residues. The CDR3 loop reads CASSLTGGWTEAFF.

CDR3: CSAIPDETQYF. V and J are TRBV20-1 and TRBJ2-5. The CDR3 has 11 residues. The germline CDR1 and CDR2 sequences are DFQATT and SNEGSKA (reference sequence).

The chain joins TRBV19 to TRBJ2-2; TCRdb indicates TRBD1, and absent DNA this call remains unverified. The CDR3 has 17 residues. Per the germline V gene, CDR1 is LNHDA and CDR2 is SQIVND (reference sequence). CDR3 residues: CASSMAVQAPNTGELFF.

The V gene is TRBV11-2, the J gene TRBJ1-4; absent DNA, TCRdb's TRBD1 call cannot be checked. The CDR3 consists of 15 residues. Germline lookup yields CDR1 SGHAT and CDR2 FQNNGV. This chain's CDR3 is CASSLWAVAGEKLFF. The full variable domain, rest sourced from reference TRBV11-2 and TRBJ1-4, is EAGVAQSPRYKIIEKRQSVAFWCNPISGHATLYWYQQILGQGPKLLIQFQNNGVVDDSQLPKDRFSAERLKGVDSTLKIQPAKLEDSAVYLCASSLWAVAGEKLFFGSGTQLSVL.

The chain combines TRBV20-1 with TRBJ2-2. The germline V gene encodes CDR1 DFQATT and CDR2 SNEGSKA (reference sequence). The CDR3 has 11 residues. CDR3 sequence: CSASSLTELFF.

This chain links TRBV6-2 or TRBV6-3 with TRBJ2-5; TCRdb selects TRBD2, and the lack of DNA leaves this call unchecked. The CDR3 spans 17 residues. Germline V lookup: CDR1 MNHEY, CDR2 SVGEGT. The CDR3 here is CASRNRPALTFQETQYF.

This chain joins TRBV30 and TRBJ2-3; TCRdb's D call of TRBD1 is untestable without DNA. Germline values: CDR1 GTSNPN, CDR2 SVGIG (reference sequence). CDR3 length: 12 residues. CDR3 loop: CAWRDSGDTQYF.

This chain uses TRBV7-2 with TRBJ1-5; TCRdb returns TRBD1, unconfirmable since there is no DNA. The CDR3 contains 13 residues. Germline CDR1 SGHTA, CDR2 FQGNSA. CDR3 region: CASSLAGGEPQHF.

This rearrangement joins TRBV3-1 to TRBJ1-2; there is no DNA to check the TCRdb D call of TRBD1. The CDR3 loop spans 14 amino acids. CDR1 and CDR2 (germline): LGHDT, YNNKEL (reference sequence). The CDR3 region is CASSQSRGQDFYTF. The entire variable domain, with the rest obtained from reference TRBV3-1 and TRBJ1-2, is as follows: DTAVSQTPKYLVTQMGNDKSIKCEQNLGHDTMYWYKQDSKKFLKIMFSYNNKELIINETVPNRFSPKSPDKAHLNLHINSLELGDSAVYFCASSQSRGQDFYTFGSGTRLTVV.

The chain couples TRBV10-3 to TRBJ1-1; the D call from TCRdb, TRBD1, cannot be confirmed without DNA. Germline V gene data show CDR1 as ENHRY and CDR2 as SYGVKD. The CDR3 has 12 residues. The CDR3 sequence is CAIGQVGTEAFF.

The chain is built from TRBV7-2 and TRBJ1-5. Germline V CDR1 and CDR2: SGHTA, FQGNSA. This CDR3 comprises 15 residues. Here the CDR3 reads CASSLGSASNQPQHF.

The chain is built from TRBV6-2 or TRBV6-3 and TRBJ1-5; TCRdb reports TRBD1, a call that lacks DNA to check it against. This CDR3 comprises 15 residues. CDR1 is MNHEY and CDR2 is SVGEGT in the germline V gene. The CDR3 sequence is CASSPGQGYGQPQHF.

V and J are TRBV10-3 and TRBJ1-1. The V gene's germline CDR1 is ENHRY and CDR2 SYGVKD. This CDR3 is built from 13 residues. The CDR3 sequence: CATRGGGNTEAFF.

This chain connects TRBV11-1 to TRBJ2-7; TCRdb designates TRBD1, a call that cannot be tested without DNA. CDR3 size: 14 residues. The germline CDR1 and CDR2 sequences are SGHAT and FQDESV (reference sequence). CDR3 residues: CACTPSGGPYEQYF. The variable domain in full, with the rest retrieved from reference TRBV11-1 and TRBJ2-7, is EAEVAQSPRYKITEKSQAVAFWCDPISGHATLYWYRQILGQGPELLVQFQDESVVDDSQLPKDRFSAERLKGVDSTLKIQPAELGDSAMYLCACTPSGGPYEQYFGPGTRLTVT.

This chain connects TRBV7-2 to TRBJ2-5. The V gene's germline CDR1 is SGHTA and CDR2 FQGNSA. The CDR3 is made up of 14 amino acids. CDR3: CASSYRSNGETQYF.

V is TRBV6-1 and J is TRBJ1-2; TCRdb gives TRBD1 as the D gene, but with no DNA this cannot be confirmed. CDR1 is MNHNS and CDR2 is SASEGT in the germline V gene. CDR3 size: 14 residues. CDR3 sequence reads: CASSPGIGPYGYTF.

The J gene is TRBJ2-1, the V gene TRBV12-3 or TRBV12-4; TCRdb indicates TRBD1, and absent DNA this call remains unverified. The CDR3 has 14 amino acids. This CDR3 reads CASSPRGADNEQFF.

This rearrangement joins TRBV3-1 to TRBJ2-5. There are 15 residues in the CDR3. CDR1 is LGHDT and CDR2 is YNNKEL in the germline V gene (reference sequence). This CDR3 is CASSQEMRQQETQYF.

This chain uses TRBV18 with TRBJ2-1; TCRdb indicates TRBD1, and absent DNA this call remains unverified. Per the germline V gene, CDR1 is KGHSH and CDR2 is LQKENI. The CDR3 sequence is 15 residues long. CDR3 region: CASSRGEPSYNEQFF.

This chain uses TRBV12-3 or TRBV12-4 with TRBJ2-3. The CDR3 sequence is 12 residues long. This CDR3 reads CASSTDTDTQYF.

The V and J genes are TRBV19 and TRBJ2-5. Germline V gives CDR1 LNHDA, CDR2 SQIVND (reference sequence). This CDR3 comprises 12 residues. CDR3 protein: CASSIDQETQYF.

The chain recombines TRBV5-1 with TRBJ2-1; TCRdb's assignment of TRBD2 cannot be checked, as there is no DNA. The CDR3 has 14 amino acids. Looked up from germline, CDR1 is SGHRS and CDR2 is YFSETQ. The CDR3 loop reads CASSKGPSYNEQFF. Drawing the rest from reference TRBV5-1 and TRBJ2-1, the complete variable domain is KAGVTQTPRYLIKTRGQQVTLSCSPISGHRSVSWYQQTPGQGLQFLFEYFSETQRNKGNFPGRFSGRQFSNSRSEMNVSTLELGDSALYLCASSKGPSYNEQFFGPGTRLTVL.

The J gene is TRBJ2-1, the V gene TRBV18. Germline assignment: CDR1 KGHSH and CDR2 LQKENI. This CDR3 comprises 13 residues. CDR3 sequence reads: CASSPGTHNEQFF.